The next 23 T cell receptor beta chains were all read from a single sample in a study of cytomegalovirus exposure and HLA in healthy donors. The PCR ran on 60 Vbeta and 13 Jbeta primers. Measured with immunoSEQ multiplex PCR; TCRdb has only the in-frame clones, and not every one. The data contain 80,000 or so clones, about two thirds of them singletons. Sequencing was done on a sample of PBMCs. These receptors all stem from a young man in good health and CMV-seropositive.

V is TRBV2 and J is TRBJ2-7; a possible D gene is TRBD1 (6 bases). Germline CDR1 reads SNHLY; CDR2 reads FYNNEI. Trimming cost V 6 bases and J 2 bases, with 8 bases left between them. There are 12 residues in the CDR3. CDR3 coding DNA: TGTGCCAGCAGCGGACAGACCTACGAGCAGTACTTC. It translates to CASSGQTYEQYF.

This clone showed up just a few times. The rearrangement joins TRBV28 to TRBJ2-1, with TRBD2 matching over 11 bases. Germline CDR1 reads MDHEN; CDR2 reads SYDVKM. V dropped 6 bases and J dropped 4; count of bases not matched to a gene: 5. The CDR3 is 15 residues long. CDR3 amino acids: CASSITSGGYNEQFF. CDR3 DNA: TGTGCCAGCAGCATTACTAGCGGGGGTTACAATGAGCAGTTCTTC.

This clone has just a few counts. The chain joins TRBV6-1 to TRBJ2-7, with a possible D match to TRBD1 (6 bases). This CDR3 spans 13 amino acids. Between the trimmed V and J ends, which lost 8 bases and 2 bases, there was a span of 13 bases. Per the germline V gene, CDR1 is MNHNS and CDR2 is SASEGT. CDR3 bases: TGTGCCAGCCGACAGGACGGTACCTACGAGCAGTACTTC. This gives the protein CASRQDGTYEQYF.

This chain links TRBV19 with TRBJ2-7; TRBD1 is a possible D gene (6 bases). Germline V CDR1 and CDR2: LNHDA, SQIVND (reference sequence). Trimming left V 3 bases short and J 1 base short, with 13 bases between. This CDR3 comprises 15 residues. CDR3 bases: TGTGCCAGTAGTATTTCCCGACAGGCGTCCTACGAGCAGTACTTC. Translating gives CASSISRQASYEQYF.

The chain recombines TRBV16 with TRBJ2-1; D perhaps matches TRBD2 (5 bases). V was clipped by 5 bases and J by 9 bases, with 8 bases between them. The CDR3 loop spans 11 amino acids. Per germline, CDR1 KGHSY and CDR2 FQNENV. CDR3 protein: CASSMSGEQFF. The CDR3 region has the DNA TGTGCCAGCAGCATGAGCGGTGAGCAGTTCTTC.

The chain couples TRBV4-3 to TRBJ2-7; tentative D call: TRBD1 (6 bases). V was clipped by 0 bases and J by 3 bases, with 9 bases between them. This CDR3 comprises 14 residues. CDR1 and CDR2 (germline): LGHNA, YSLEER. CDR3 sequence: CASSQDQQGYEQYF. In nucleotides, the CDR3 is TGCGCCAGCAGCCAAGATCAACAGGGCTACGAGCAGTACTTC.

This chain connects TRBV28 to TRBJ2-2, with D possibly TRBD2 on 5 matching bases. The V end was cut by 6 bases, the J end by 4 bases, with 12 bases between. The CDR3 totals 14 residues. Germline V gene data show CDR1 as MDHEN and CDR2 as SYDVKM. The DNA of the CDR3 is TGTGCCAGCAGCCCTGTAGGGAGCACCGGGGAGCTGTTTTTT. Its protein is CASSPVGSTGELFF.

The chain joins TRBV2 to TRBJ1-6, with unresolved D. The V end lost 6 bases, the J end lost 5 bases, and 5 bases lay between the germline ends. CDR1 and CDR2 (germline): SNHLY, FYNNEI. The CDR3 is made up of 12 amino acids. CDR3 sequence: CASSGNNSPLHF. DNA of the CDR3: TGTGCCAGCAGCGGGAATAATTCACCCCTCCACTTT.

This clone was seen only once. The J gene is TRBJ1-4, the V gene TRBV18; TRBD1 is a possible D gene (6 bases). CDR1 KGHSH and CDR2 LQKENI come from the germline V gene. The CDR3 sequence is 14 residues long. Trimming shortened V by 6 bases and J by 3 bases, and 11 bases separated the two germline ends. CDR3 in amino acids: CASSLRGSNEKLFF. CDR3 in DNA: TGTGCCAGCTCCCTCAGGGGATCTAATGAAAAACTGTTTTTT.

This chain uses TRBV7-8 with TRBJ1-4, with 7 bases matching TRBD1. J was trimmed by 10 bases and V by 0 bases; bases with no gene match: 5. Germline CDR1 reads SGHVS; CDR2 reads FQNEAQ. This CDR3 contains 14 residues. The CDR3 coding sequence is TGTGCCAGCAGCTTAGCAACAGGGGACGGAAAACTGTTTTTT. Translation gives CASSLATGDGKLFF.

Details on this clone: This CDR3 fails to terminate in the conserved phenylalanine or tryptophan, so it likely reflects a read error. The V call is TRBV30, the J call TRBJ1-6, with D unresolved. V gave up 0 bases and J gave up 0 bases, with 12 bases separating them. The CDR3 has 17 residues. In germline, CDR1 is GTSNPN, CDR2 SVGIG (reference sequence). CDR3 protein: CAWSVPRLSSYNSPLHL. The CDR3 region has the DNA TGTGCCTGGAGTGTACCTCGGTTAAGCTCCTATAATTCACCCCTCCACCTT.

This clone occurred a few times. The chain couples TRBV2 to TRBJ1-2; TRBD1 aligns across 8 bases. This CDR3 has 14 amino acids. The trim removed 8 bases at V and 8 bases at J, leaving 13 bases unmatched. CDR1 SNHLY and CDR2 FYNNEI come from the germline V gene. The CDR3 reads CASVGWGQAGGYTF. The CDR3 DNA sequence: TGTGCCAGCGTTGGTTGGGGACAGGCTGGAGGCTACACCTTC.

This clone came up a few times. DNA of the CDR3: TGTGCCAGCAGCTTTGGACAGGTAGCCAATGAGCAGTTCTTC. Residues: CASSFGQVANEQFF. The chain recombines TRBV11-2 with TRBJ2-1, with 7 nucleotides matching TRBD1. CDR1 is SGHAT and CDR2 is FQNNGV in the germline V gene. Losses at the gene ends were 3 bases for V and 6 bases for J; bases not matched to a gene: 5. CDR3 length: 14 amino acids. The variable domain in full, completed from reference TRBV11-2 and TRBJ2-1, reads EAGVAQSPRYKIIEKRQSVAFWCNPISGHATLYWYQQILGQGPKLLIQFQNNGVVDDSQLPKDRFSAERLKGVDSTLKIQPAKLEDSAVYLCASSFGQVANEQFFGPGTRLTVL.

The chain is built from TRBV5-1 and TRBJ1-1; unclear D gene. There are 13 residues in the CDR3. Trimming took off 0 bases at V and 3 bases at J, with 6 bases between the two ends. CDR1 and CDR2 (germline): SGHRS, YFSETQ. The DNA for the CDR3 is TGCGCCAGCAGCTTGGGCCAGTACACTGAAGCTTTCTTT. Amino acids: CASSLGQYTEAFF.

The V gene is TRBV25-1, the J gene TRBJ2-3, with D maybe TRBD1 (5 bases). The length of the CDR3 is 16 residues. The ends were cut back, 3 bases at V and 0 bases at J, with 13 bases in the middle. Germline V CDR1 and CDR2: MGHDK, SYGVNS. DNA of the CDR3: TGTGCCAGCAGTGACCCTCAGGGTTCTAGCACAGATACGCAGTATTTT. Encoded protein: CASSDPQGSSTDTQYF.

This chain links TRBV19 with TRBJ2-5, with a tentative D call TRBD2 (6 bases). Germline V gene sequence: CDR1 LNHDA, CDR2 SQIVND (reference sequence). The CDR3 is 16 amino acids. Between the trimmed V and J ends, which lost 1 base and 0 bases, there was a span of 12 bases. The CDR3 protein is CASSIGQLANQETQYF. CDR3 coding DNA: TGTGCCAGTAGTATAGGTCAACTAGCCAACCAAGAGACCCAGTACTTC.

The chain combines TRBV5-1 with TRBJ2-1, with TRBD2 as a possible D gene (5 bases). V was cut by 2 bases and J by 2 bases, with 8 bases left in between. The CDR3 contains 14 residues. CDR1 SGHRS and CDR2 YFSETQ come from the germline V gene. DNA of the CDR3: TGCGCCAGCAGCTTAGCGGACCCCTACAATGAGCAGTTCTTC. It is translated as CASSLADPYNEQFF. The variable domain in full, completed from reference TRBV5-1 and TRBJ2-1, reads KAGVTQTPRYLIKTRGQQVTLSCSPISGHRSVSWYQQTPGQGLQFLFEYFSETQRNKGNFPGRFSGRQFSNSRSEMNVSTLELGDSALYLCASSLADPYNEQFFGPGTRLTVL.

J is TRBJ2-5 and V is TRBV4-1, with 8 bases matching TRBD1. Unmatched junction bases numbered 10, after V lost 3 bases and J lost 4 bases. The length of the CDR3 is 16 residues. In germline, CDR1 is MGHRA, CDR2 YSYEKL. The CDR3 loop reads CASSQGDRTGRETQYF. CDR3 in DNA: TGCGCCAGCAGCCAGGGGGACAGGACCGGTCGAGAGACCCAGTACTTC.

V is TRBV28 and J is TRBJ1-6, with D possibly matching TRBD1 (5 bases). V was shortened by 2 bases and J by 8 bases, with 10 bases between the two germline ends. CDR1 is MDHEN, CDR2 SYDVKM, per germline. The CDR3 is 14 residues long. CDR3 coding DNA: TGTGCCAGCAGTTTAGGCAGGGTAGATTCACCCCTCCACTTT. It encodes CASSLGRVDSPLHF.

CDR3 residues: CASSLGQVSTDTQYF. The CDR3 DNA reads as TGTGCCAGCAGCTTGGGACAGGTTTCTACAGATACGCAGTATTTT. The chain recombines TRBV11-3 with TRBJ2-3; 8 nucleotides agree with TRBD1. V lost 3 bases and J lost 3; bases outside the gene matches: 5. The germline gives CDR1 SGHNT, CDR2 YENEEA. This CDR3 is 15 amino acids long.

V and J are TRBV7-9 and TRBJ2-1; 7 nucleotides align to TRBD2. Germline lookup yields CDR1 SEHNR and CDR2 FQNEAQ (reference sequence). V lost 5 bases, J lost 0 bases, and 7 bases stayed unmatched. The CDR3 has 16 residues. The DNA of the CDR3 is TGTGCCAGCAGCCCCCCGGGCGGGAGCTCCTACAATGAGCAGTTCTTC. Its translation is CASSPPGGSSYNEQFF.

This clone occurred a few times. This chain links TRBV6-4 with TRBJ2-3; the match to TRBD1 covers 9 bases. The CDR3 runs to 17 residues. J gave up 5 bases and V 3 bases, and 12 bases lay outside the gene matches. Germline assignment: CDR1 MRHNA and CDR2 SNTAGT. The CDR3 DNA follows: TGTGCCAGCAGTGAAGCTTCCGGGACAGGGTCTAAAGATACGCAGTATTTT. This codes for CASSEASGTGSKDTQYF.

The J gene is TRBJ1-5, the V gene TRBV13, with no clear D. This CDR3 is 12 amino acids long. Trimming took 3 bases from V and 5 from J, leaving 5 bases between them. Germline lookup yields CDR1 PRHDT and CDR2 FYEKMQ (reference sequence). The CDR3 loop reads CASSFRDQPQHF. In nucleotides, the CDR3 is TGTGCCAGCAGCTTTCGGGATCAGCCCCAGCATTTT. The full variable domain, with the rest looked up from reference TRBV13 and TRBJ1-5, is AAGVIQSPRHLIKEKRETATLKCYPIPRHDTVYWYQQGPGQDPQFLISFYEKMQSDKGSIPDRFSAQQFSDYHSELNMSSLELGDSALYFCASSFRDQPQHFGDGTRLSIL.